This TCR beta chain originates from a study of blood T cells in healthy people across ages. For the second PCR, which ran for about 7 to 11 cycles, a sample-barcoded 5' primer and a J-beta primer mix were used. TCRdb redid the calling of the 5' RACE reads with MiXCR, one entry per CDR3 protein. The sample consists of roughly 1.9 million distinct CDR3 sequences, around 40% of them appearing once. This sequence originates from a human donor in good health. What was sequenced was blood.

The CDR3 here is CASSPNGGANVNEQYF. The CDR3 region has the DNA TGTGCCAGCAGCCCGAACGGGGGGGCCAATGTAAACGAGCAGTACTTC. V usage is TRBV12-3 or TRBV12-4 and J usage is TRBJ2-4; TRBD2 agrees at 8 bases. TRBJ2-7 matches the DNA end more closely, so the J call is doubtful. The CDR3 contains 16 residues.